A single sample is the source of the 17 T cell receptor beta chains below, sequenced in a study of CD8+ T cells in alopecia areata. Sample treatment: oral pan-JAK inhibitor, 5-10 mg twice daily. RNA was extracted and reverse transcribed into cDNA as the sequencing template. This table comes from immunoSEQ multiplex PCR, and its TCRdb copy is limited to in-frame clones, with some not included. In the table there are 150,000 to 200,000 clones, 58% of which are singletons. The sequencing here drew on CD4+ T cells sorted from blood, taken at week 24, from a patient treated with tofacitinib. The receptors stem from a human donor with alopecia areata.

This clone showed up just a few times. The chain combines TRBV9 with TRBJ1-3; D is perhaps TRBD1 (5 bases). The ends were cut back, 0 bases at V and 4 bases at J, with 8 bases in the middle. CDR1 and CDR2 from the germline V gene are SGDLS and YYNGEE. CDR3 length: 14 amino acids. The chain's CDR3 is CASSVDGAGNTIYF. CDR3 coding DNA: TGTGCCAGCAGCGTAGACGGGGCCGGAAACACCATATATTTT.

This clone was seen repeatedly, ten times or more. The J gene is TRBJ1-2, the V gene TRBV6-5; tentative D call: TRBD1 (5 bases). This CDR3 contains 15 residues. The V gene's germline CDR1 is MNHEY and CDR2 SVGAGI. Trimming took off 4 bases at V and 6 bases at J, with 18 bases between the two ends. The CDR3 DNA sequence: TGTGCCAGCAGTTCGTCCCAGGGTGTTAGAAATGGCTACACCTTC. Its translation: CASSSSQGVRNGYTF.

A remark on this clone: Other DNA variants within this sample encode the same CDR3. The V and J genes are TRBV5-6 and TRBJ2-5; unclear D gene. The CDR3 has 12 amino acids. Germline V gives CDR1 SGHDT, CDR2 YYEEEE. Between the trimmed V and J ends, which lost 5 bases and 5 bases, there was a span of 10 bases. The CDR3, as DNA: TGTGCCAGCAGTTGGGGTGTGGAGACCCAGTACTTC. It encodes CASSWGVETQYF.

A word on this clone: Other DNA sequences in the sample encode the same CDR3. The chain employs TRBV29-1 and TRBJ2-3; 7 positions agree with TRBD1. V lost 3 bases and J lost 6; bases outside the gene matches: 6. Germline V gene sequence: CDR1 SQVTM, CDR2 ANQGSEA. The CDR3 is 13 residues long. The CDR3 here is CSVETGNRDTQYF. CDR3 sequence (DNA): TGCAGCGTTGAGACAGGGAACAGGGATACGCAGTATTTT.

For the CDR3, the DNA is TGTGCCAGCAGCAAAGCGAAAGGGCTTCATGATACGCAGTATTTT. This translates into CASSKAKGLHDTQYF. V is TRBV21-1 and J is TRBJ2-3. TRBV21-1 is a recognized pseudogene. The CDR3 has 15 amino acids.

The chain combines TRBV19 with TRBJ1-5; 7 bases map to TRBD1. The germline CDR1 and CDR2 sequences are LNHDA and SQIVND (reference sequence). This CDR3 has 15 residues. The ends lost 6 bases at V and 4 bases at J; junction bases unmatched: 9. CDR3 DNA: TGTGCCAGTAGGGCCCAGACAGGGAGGAATCAGCCCCAGCATTTT. This encodes CASRAQTGRNQPQHF.

V usage is TRBV19 and J usage is TRBJ2-4; the match to TRBD1 covers 7 bases. The CDR3 covers 16 residues. The trim removed 4 bases at V and 2 bases at J, leaving 8 bases unmatched. CDR1 LNHDA and CDR2 SQIVND come from the germline V gene (reference sequence). CDR3 residues: CASSRVPQGTKNIQYF. DNA for the CDR3: TGTGCCAGTAGTAGGGTCCCACAGGGGACCAAAAACATTCAGTACTTC.

This clone was seen a few times. This sample includes further DNA sequences coding for the same CDR3. This chain links TRBV5-1 with TRBJ2-5, with D uncertain. This CDR3 region has 11 residues. Germline CDR1 SGHRS, CDR2 YFSETQ. The V gene lost 5 bases and the J gene lost 2 bases, with 4 bases spanning the gap. The CDR3 loop reads CASRNQETQYF. Written as DNA, the CDR3 is TGCGCCAGCAGGAATCAAGAGACCCAGTACTTC.

CDR3 nucleotides: TGTGCCAGCAGCTTGGACAGGAAAGTCGACTATGGCTACACCTTC. Its translation is CASSLDRKVDYGYTF. The chain employs TRBV5-6 and TRBJ1-2; D may be TRBD1 (5 bases). Germline values: CDR1 SGHDT, CDR2 YYEEEE. V lost 0 bases and J lost 3, with 12 bases in between. The CDR3 has 15 residues. Filled out from reference TRBV5-6 and TRBJ1-2, the complete variable domain reads DAGVTQSPTHLIKTRGQQVTLRCSPKSGHDTVSWYQQALGQGPQFIFQYYEEEERQRGNFPDRFSGHQFPNYSSELNVNALLLGDSALYLCASSLDRKVDYGYTFGSGTRLTVV.

The rearrangement links TRBV25-1 to TRBJ2-3; TRBD1 is a possible D gene (7 bases). Germline CDR1 reads MGHDK; CDR2 reads SYGVNS. V gave up 2 bases and J gave up 0 bases, with 12 bases separating them. The CDR3 is 16 residues long. The CDR3 region has the DNA TGTGCCAGCAGTGAAAAGACAGGGACTAGCACAGATACGCAGTATTTT. It codes for CASSEKTGTSTDTQYF.

This clone occurred a few times. J is TRBJ2-3 and V is TRBV2; 9 bases line up with TRBD2. The CDR3 has 15 amino acids. Germline V lookup: CDR1 SNHLY, CDR2 FYNNEI. V dropped 7 bases and J dropped 2; count of bases not matched to a gene: 7. This chain's CDR3 is CASTGAGGPTDTQYF. CDR3 nucleotide sequence: TGTGCCAGCACCGGGGCGGGAGGGCCCACAGATACGCAGTATTTT.

The chain joins TRBV30 to TRBJ2-7; D not certain. The CDR3 extends over 12 amino acids. Germline V gene data show CDR1 as GTSNPN and CDR2 as SVGIG (reference sequence). The V gene lost 2 bases and the J gene lost 2 bases, with 7 bases spanning the gap. As DNA, the CDR3 is TGTGCCTGGAGTAAAGGAACCTACGAGCAGTACTTC. This gives the protein CAWSKGTYEQYF.

As regards this clone: Additional DNA sequences in this sample encode the identical CDR3. The chain has TRBV18 and TRBJ2-5, with 7 bases lining up with TRBD1. Germline V CDR1 and CDR2: KGHSH, LQKENI. After removal of 3 bases from V and 3 bases from J, the junction contained 1 base not matched to a gene. This CDR3 has 13 amino acids. The CDR3 sequence is CASSPDREETQYF. In DNA, the CDR3 is TGTGCCAGCTCACCCGACAGGGAAGAGACCCAGTACTTC.

This clone has just a few counts. One end of the junction fails to match germline, which may point to a read error. The CDR3 spells CASTRASPLF. DNA of the CDR3: TGTGCCAGCACCCGAGCCTCCCCTCTCTTC. The V and J genes are TRBV2 and TRBJ2-1; no definite D call. The CDR3 is 10 residues long. The germline CDR1 and CDR2 sequences are SNHLY and FYNNEI.

This chain connects TRBV4-1 to TRBJ1-6; TRBD1 aligns across 12 bases. Germline CDR1 is MGHRA and CDR2 is YSYEKL. The V segment lost 0 bases and the J segment 7 bases; nucleotides outside the gene matches: 4. This CDR3 is 17 amino acids long. CDR3 protein: CASSQDRGTGGNSPLHF. CDR3 coding DNA: TGCGCCAGCAGCCAAGATCGTGGGACAGGGGGCAATTCACCCCTCCACTTT.

The J gene is TRBJ2-7, the V gene TRBV2; the D is unclear. Germline values: CDR1 SNHLY, CDR2 FYNNEI. The length of the CDR3 is 14 residues. V shed 8 bases and J shed 0 bases, with 14 bases lying between them. The CDR3 sequence is CASRRAASSYEQYF. The CDR3 DNA sequence: TGTGCCAGCCGCCGGGCGGCGAGCTCCTACGAGCAGTACTTC.

The gene calls are TRBV6-5 and TRBJ1-1; 8 bases agree with TRBD1. Germline-derived CDR1 and CDR2 are MNHEY and SVGAGI. With 0 bases clipped from V and 6 bases from J, the junction kept 9 bases outside the gene matches. The CDR3 consists of 16 residues. This chain's CDR3 is CASSYSYSRQGSEAFF. CDR3 bases: TGTGCCAGCAGTTACTCGTACAGCAGACAGGGGTCTGAAGCTTTCTTT.